Sequencing of this T cell receptor beta chain was carried out in a study of glioma-infiltrating T cells. Study-level findings and limits: Above-expected tissue-blood divergence occurred in all gliomas, most in low-grade ones.

This clonotype has at least ten counts. Its antigen is as yet unknown. This CDR3 is 14 amino acids long. CDR1 is LNHDA and CDR2 is SQIVND in the germline V gene (reference sequence). The ends were cut back, 5 bases at V and 4 bases at J, with 15 bases in the middle. TCR alpha and beta CDR3 regions were amplified from RNA using iRepertoire nested multiplex PCR. For one-step reverse transcription and amplification, 100-400 ng of tissue mRNA or PBMC total RNA was used. From the multiplex PCR reads, TCRdb called clonotypes with MiXCR, one entry per CDR3 protein. The data show 150,000 to 200,000 distinct CDR3 sequences, 32% seen once.

The TCR originated in a human donor with low-grade glioma or glioblastoma, undergoing nonglioma brain surgery, or in good health (not recorded which). Sequences were obtained from glioma tissue, nonneoplastic brain tissue, or PBMCs (not recorded which). The gene calls are TRBV19 and TRBJ2-7, with D possibly called TRBD1 or TRBD2 (5 bases each). The CDR3 sequence: CASSPQGRRYEQYF. The CDR3 region has the DNA TGTGCCAGTAGTCCCCAGGGAAGGAGGTACGAGCAGTACTTC.